Following are 25 T cell receptor beta chains from one sample sequenced in a study of T cell changes during pregnancy in multiple sclerosis. Assay used: immunoSEQ multiplex PCR; TCRdb lists only in-frame clones, some missing. The sample has under 70,000 clones; roughly 87% are singletons. This specimen was peripheral blood, taken in the third trimester of pregnancy. The origin of the receptors is a female donor in good health, enrolled as a control in a pregnancy study.

The chain couples TRBV11-3 to TRBJ1-1, with 8 bases fitting TRBD1. After removal of 6 bases from V and 2 bases from J, the junction contained 5 bases not matched to a gene. The CDR3 runs to 14 residues. Germline V gene sequence: CDR1 SGHNT, CDR2 YENEEA. The CDR3 bases are TGTGCCAGCAGACACAGGGGGGAAAACACTGAAGCTTTCTTT. It translates to CASRHRGENTEAFF.

This clone was observed a few times. The genes are TRBV30 and TRBJ1-1, with a tentative D call TRBD1 (6 bases). V was cut by 2 bases and J by 2 bases, with 9 bases left in between. Germline CDR1 reads GTSNPN; CDR2 reads SVGIG (reference sequence). CDR3 length: 13 residues. This CDR3 reads CAWSLGGNTEAFF. The CDR3 coding sequence is TGTGCCTGGAGTCTAGGGGGAAACACTGAAGCTTTCTTT.

V usage is TRBV5-5 and J usage is TRBJ2-5, with 7 bases fitting TRBD2. The CDR3 has 16 amino acids. Germline trimming cut 1 base from V and 3 bases from J; bases unmatched to any gene: 9. Germline V gives CDR1 SGHKS, CDR2 YYEKEE (reference sequence). The CDR3 reads CASSLQSGATKETQYF. CDR3 nucleotide sequence: TGTGCCAGCAGCTTGCAGAGCGGGGCAACCAAAGAGACCCAGTACTTC.

The chain combines TRBV19 with TRBJ2-2; the match to TRBD1 covers 9 bases. Germline lookup yields CDR1 LNHDA and CDR2 SQIVND (reference sequence). The V gene end was trimmed by 4 bases and the J gene end by 4 bases; junction bases not matched to a gene: 7. The CDR3 consists of 16 residues. CDR3 DNA sequence: TGTGCCAGTAGTACCCGACAGGGGGAGGGCACCGGGGAGCTGTTTTTT. Translating gives CASSTRQGEGTGELFF.

V usage is TRBV6-4 and J usage is TRBJ1-5, with a tentative D call TRBD1 (5 bases). The CDR3 is 15 amino acids. Germline lookup yields CDR1 MRHNA and CDR2 SNTAGT. The ends were cut back, 9 bases at V and 3 bases at J, with 18 bases in the middle. The CDR3 nucleotides are TGTGCCAGGACTTATAGGGGAAGGGTCAATCAGCCCCAGCATTTT. It translates to CARTYRGRVNQPQHF.

This chain links TRBV7-8 with TRBJ2-7, with 11 bases identical to TRBD1. The junction had 8 bases not matched to a gene; V was cut back by 3 bases and J by 1 base. The CDR3 spans 17 residues. Germline loops: CDR1 SGHVS, CDR2 FQNEAQ. Here the CDR3 DNA reads TGTGCCAGCAGCTTCTTCCGAGGACAGGGGGCGTCCTACGAGCAGTACTTC. Its protein product is CASSFFRGQGASYEQYF. Filled out from reference TRBV7-8 and TRBJ2-7, the complete variable domain reads GAGVSQSPRYKVAKRGQDVALRCDPISGHVSLFWYQQALGQGPEFLTYFQNEAQLDKSGLPSDRFFAERPEGSVSTLKIQRTQQEDSAVYLCASSFFRGQGASYEQYFGPGTRLTVT.

The rearrangement uses TRBV2 and TRBJ2-1; D might be TRBD2 (6 bases). The germline V gene encodes CDR1 SNHLY and CDR2 FYNNEI. CDR3 length equals 14 residues. V lost 3 bases, J lost 7 bases, and 13 bases lay in between. The CDR3 sequence is CASSEGGPGNEQFF. CDR3 in DNA: TGTGCCAGCAGTGAGGGAGGCCCCGGGAATGAGCAGTTCTTC. The whole variable domain, remainder taken from reference TRBV2 and TRBJ2-1, is EPEVTQTPSHQVTQMGQEVILRCVPISNHLYFYWYRQILGQKVEFLVSFYNNEISEKSEIFDDQFSVERPDGSNFTLKIRSTKLEDSAMYFCASSEGGPGNEQFFGPGTRLTVL.

V usage is TRBV10-3 and J usage is TRBJ1-2; perhaps TRBD1 as D (5 bases). This CDR3 comprises 15 residues. Germline V gene data show CDR1 as ENHRY and CDR2 as SYGVKD. V was pared by 2 bases and J by 4 bases, with 14 bases between. This CDR3 reads CAISETGQSGYGYTF. The CDR3 DNA follows: TGTGCCATCAGTGAGACAGGTCAATCTGGCTATGGCTACACCTTC.

The genes are TRBV27 and TRBJ1-6; D unclear. Germline V gives CDR1 MNHEY, CDR2 SMNVEV (reference sequence). V was shortened by 2 bases and J by 0 bases, with 8 bases between the two germline ends. This CDR3 spans 16 amino acids. The CDR3 coding sequence is TGTGCCAGCAGTTTAAATATCCGCTCCTATAATTCACCCCTCCACTTT. It yields the protein CASSLNIRSYNSPLHF.

The rearrangement links TRBV7-2 to TRBJ1-2, with D possibly TRBD1 on 6 matching bases. Per the germline V gene, CDR1 is SGHTA and CDR2 is FQGNSA. Trimming took 6 bases from V and 2 from J, leaving 13 bases between them. This CDR3 comprises 14 residues. This chain's CDR3 is CASRYRDTNYGYTF. The CDR3 DNA sequence: TGTGCCAGCAGATACCGGGACACCAACTATGGCTACACCTTC.

The chain employs TRBV6-5 and TRBJ2-1; 10 nucleotides match TRBD1. CDR3 size: 15 residues. Germline loops: CDR1 MNHEY, CDR2 SVGAGI. V was clipped by 6 bases and J by 2 bases; unmatched bases: 4. This CDR3 is CASREGQGTYNEQFF. In DNA form, the CDR3 reads TGTGCCAGCAGAGAGGGACAGGGGACCTACAATGAGCAGTTCTTC.

The chain combines TRBV18 with TRBJ2-7, with D perhaps TRBD1 (5 bases). Germline CDR1 KGHSH, CDR2 LQKENI. The CDR3 totals 16 residues. Between the trimmed V and J ends, which lost 4 bases and 0 bases, there was a span of 16 bases. The CDR3 nucleotides are TGTGCCAGCTCACGGGTTGGGGCCAAGACCTCCTACGAGCAGTACTTC. Translated, it gives CASSRVGAKTSYEQYF.

The chain is built from TRBV5-1 and TRBJ1-4; D is uncertain. V was pared by 4 bases and J by 0 bases, with 7 bases between. The CDR3 contains 14 residues. The germline V gene encodes CDR1 SGHRS and CDR2 YFSETQ. The CDR3 DNA follows: TGCGCCAGCAGCCCCATTTCAACTAATGAAAAACTGTTTTTT. Its translation is CASSPISTNEKLFF. The variable domain in full, completed from reference TRBV5-1 and TRBJ1-4, reads KAGVTQTPRYLIKTRGQQVTLSCSPISGHRSVSWYQQTPGQGLQFLFEYFSETQRNKGNFPGRFSGRQFSNSRSEMNVSTLELGDSALYLCASSPISTNEKLFFGSGTQLSVL.

The V call is TRBV7-2, the J call TRBJ2-4; 8 bases match TRBD2. Germline assignment: CDR1 SGHTA and CDR2 FQGNSA. Trimming removed 4 bases from V and 6 bases from J; junction bases left unmatched: 14. This CDR3 has 17 residues. The CDR3 here is CASSSRGFGGALNIQYF. DNA of the CDR3: TGTGCCAGCAGCTCCCGCGGGTTCGGGGGGGCCCTAAACATTCAGTACTTC. Combining the CDR3 with reference TRBV7-2 and TRBJ2-4 gives the whole variable domain GAGVSQSPSNKVTEKGKDVELRCDPISGHTALYWYRQSLGQGLEFLIYFQGNSAPDKSGLPSDRFSAERTGGSVSTLTIQRTQQEDSAVYLCASSSRGFGGALNIQYFGAGTRLSVL.

The gene calls are TRBV9 and TRBJ2-5, with 7 bases fitting TRBD2. Per germline, CDR1 SGDLS and CDR2 YYNGEE. V lost 2 bases, J lost 2 bases, and 3 bases stayed unmatched. The CDR3 consists of 14 residues. The CDR3 sequence: CASSVSGGQETQYF. The CDR3, as DNA: TGTGCCAGCAGCGTCTCCGGGGGGCAAGAGACCCAGTACTTC.

The genes are TRBV10-3 and TRBJ1-1; 7 bases line up with TRBD1. The CDR3 totals 13 residues. Losses at the gene ends were 7 bases for V and 1 base for J; bases not matched to a gene: 3. Germline CDR1 and CDR2: ENHRY and SYGVKD. The CDR3 bases are TGTGCCATCACTGGGACAGCGAACACTGAAGCTTTCTTT. It encodes CAITGTANTEAFF.

In its sample, this clone was seen a few times. The chain employs TRBV2 and TRBJ1-5; D is perhaps TRBD1 (6 bases). The CDR3 is 15 amino acids. The germline V and J ends were trimmed by 5 bases and 3 bases, with 14 bases remaining between them. CDR1 and CDR2 from the germline V gene are SNHLY and FYNNEI. In DNA, the CDR3 is TGTGCCAGCAGTTCCCTGGACAGAGACAATCAGCCCCAGCATTTT. Protein sequence: CASSSLDRDNQPQHF. Full variable domain (outside the CDR3, taken from reference TRBV2 and TRBJ1-5): EPEVTQTPSHQVTQMGQEVILRCVPISNHLYFYWYRQILGQKVEFLVSFYNNEISEKSEIFDDQFSVERPDGSNFTLKIRSTKLEDSAMYFCASSSLDRDNQPQHFGDGTRLSIL.

This clone was observed a few times. The rearrangement links TRBV5-1 to TRBJ1-2; D is possibly TRBD1 (6 bases). The ends were cut back, 2 bases at V and 6 bases at J, with 14 bases in the middle. The germline gives CDR1 SGHRS, CDR2 YFSETQ. The CDR3 is 14 residues long. The CDR3 region is CASSFRGGQDGYTF. Written as DNA, the CDR3 is TGCGCCAGCAGCTTTCGGGGGGGGCAGGATGGCTACACCTTC.

The chain uses TRBV11-2 and TRBJ1-2, with a possible D match to TRBD1 (6 bases). The CDR3 has 15 residues. Germline V gene sequence: CDR1 SGHAT, CDR2 FQNNGV. The ends were cut back, 0 bases at V and 4 bases at J, with 12 bases in the middle. CDR3 protein: CASSLDGGGSYGYTF. CDR3 sequence (DNA): TGTGCCAGCAGCTTAGATGGGGGCGGTAGCTATGGCTACACCTTC.

This clone was picked up one time. This chain uses TRBV7-7 with TRBJ1-1; tentatively, D is TRBD1 (5 bases). Germline V gives CDR1 SSHAT, CDR2 FNYEAQ (reference sequence). V lost 5 bases and J 1 base, leaving 14 bases between the germline ends. The CDR3 is 15 residues long. The CDR3 protein is CASSPSWGGNTEAFF. The CDR3 nucleotides are TGTGCCAGCAGCCCCTCGTGGGGGGGGAACACTGAAGCTTTCTTT.

The chain combines TRBV19 with TRBJ1-2, with a weak D call TRBD1 (6 bases). Per the germline V gene, CDR1 is LNHDA and CDR2 is SQIVND (reference sequence). This CDR3 region has 13 residues. V gave up 7 bases and J gave up 6 bases, with 15 bases separating them. In DNA form, the CDR3 reads TGTGCCAGTACGACCTCGAGGGGGAATGGCTACACCTTC. Translating gives CASTTSRGNGYTF.

This clone was detected only a few times. The chain recombines TRBV7-2 with TRBJ2-7; TRBD1 agrees at 7 bases. The CDR3 totals 15 residues. With V trimmed by 2 bases and J by 0 bases, 4 bases remained unmatched. Germline V CDR1 and CDR2: SGHTA, FQGNSA. The chain's CDR3 is CASSLSRTGSYEQYF. The CDR3 region has the DNA TGTGCCAGCAGCTTATCCCGGACAGGCTCCTACGAGCAGTACTTC.

The rearrangement joins TRBV5-1 to TRBJ2-1, with 9 bases that match TRBD2. V dropped 9 bases and J dropped 8; count of bases not matched to a gene: 15. The CDR3 length is 15 residues. Germline V gives CDR1 SGHRS, CDR2 YFSETQ. The CDR3 DNA follows: TGCGCCACCTCTAGCGGGGTGGGGGTTTCGGATGAGCAGTTCTTC. Protein: CATSSGVGVSDEQFF.

The chain joins TRBV19 to TRBJ2-5; 7 positions agree with TRBD2. V was pared by 4 bases and J by 5 bases, with 16 bases of the junction left unmatched. This CDR3 comprises 17 residues. From germline, CDR1 is LNHDA and CDR2 SQIVND (reference sequence). This chain's CDR3 is CASSRIGGRERAETQYF. CDR3 nucleotide sequence: TGTGCCAGTAGTAGAATCGGAGGGCGGGAGCGGGCGGAGACCCAGTACTTC.

DNA of the CDR3: TGTGCCAGCAGCTTTTCCGGGGAGCGCGAAAAACTGTTTTTT. It yields the protein CASSFSGEREKLFF. The rearrangement joins TRBV5-5 to TRBJ1-4; the D is unclear. The CDR3 is 14 residues long. V lost 2 bases and J 8 bases, leaving 13 bases between the germline ends. Germline values: CDR1 SGHKS, CDR2 YYEKEE (reference sequence).